The 8 T cell receptor beta chains presented below share a single source sample, sequenced in a study of T cell repertoires in cytomegalovirus infection. Using its own MiXCR run on the reads, TCRdb lists one record per CDR3 protein. This sample has approximately 700,000 distinct CDR3 sequences; 35% to 40% occur once, and the top ten carry around 2.6%. What was sequenced was PBMCs. All receptors derive from a human donor in good health (CMV status not recorded). Some clones in this sample may be carry-over from other donors' samples.

The chain is built from TRBV2 and TRBJ2-4; 9 nucleotides line up with TRBD2. Losses at the gene ends were 7 bases for V and 3 bases for J; bases not matched to a gene: 10. CDR3 size: 16 residues. CDR1 SNHLY and CDR2 FYNNEI come from the germline V gene. The CDR3 sequence: CASITAGGLGKNIQYF. The CDR3 DNA follows: TGTGCCAGCATAACGGCGGGGGGGCTAGGCAAAAACATTCAGTACTTC.

With regard to this clonotype: No conserved phenylalanine or tryptophan is present at the end of the CDR3, so a read error is the likely explanation. The chain is built from TRBV10-3 and TRBJ2-7, with 9 bases matching TRBD1. The CDR3 is 14 amino acids. V lost 7 bases, J lost 0 bases, and 4 bases stayed unmatched. The germline V gene encodes CDR1 ENHRY and CDR2 SYGVKD. CDR3 sequence: CAINPGQGSYEQYL. In DNA form, the CDR3 reads TGTGCCATCAACCCGGGACAGGGCTCCTACGAGCAGTACTTA.

The rearrangement joins TRBV14 to TRBJ1-2; no firm D call. Per the germline V gene, CDR1 is SGHDN and CDR2 is FVKESK. Trimming removed 4 bases from V and 4 bases from J, with 10 bases in between. The CDR3 has 13 amino acids. The CDR3 DNA is TGTGCCAGCAGCCCTGGGCAGGCCTATGGCTACACCTTC. It codes for CASSPGQAYGYTF.

The gene calls are TRBV5-1 and TRBJ2-1; D is unclear. Germline CDR1 reads SGHRS; CDR2 reads YFSETQ. Trimming left V 3 bases short and J 8 bases short, with 18 bases between. There are 15 residues in the CDR3. The CDR3 bases are TGCGCCAGCAGCTCAGTGGGTTTTTTGGACGATGAGCAGTTCTTC. The encoded protein is CASSSVGFLDDEQFF. Drawing the rest from reference TRBV5-1 and TRBJ2-1, the complete variable domain is KAGVTQTPRYLIKTRGQQVTLSCSPISGHRSVSWYQQTPGQGLQFLFEYFSETQRNKGNFPGRFSGRQFSNSRSEMNVSTLELGDSALYLCASSSVGFLDDEQFFGPGTRLTVL.

Remarks on this clonotype: A much larger clone lies one base from this, so it may be a read error. CDR3 in amino acids: CASSLGSSEANVLTF. In DNA form, the CDR3 reads TGTGCCAGCAGTTTGGGTAGCTCTGAGGCCAACGTCCTGACTTTC. This sequence joins TRBV12-3 or TRBV12-4 and TRBJ2-6; D gene unclear. The CDR3 is made up of 15 amino acids.

On this clonotype itself: A clone one base away is much larger, so this may be a read error. This chain joins TRBV7-2 and TRBJ1-5, with D hard to call. CDR1 SGHTA and CDR2 FQGNSA come from the germline V gene. The CDR3 loop spans 15 amino acids. With 4 bases removed from V and 3 bases from J, the gap between germline ends came to 13 bases. The CDR3 DNA reads as TGTGCCAGCAGCTCAGTGGGAGGCTTCAATCAGCCCCAGCATTTT. It encodes CASSSVGGFNQPQHF.

This clonotype was seen at least ten times. The chain couples TRBV6-5 to TRBJ1-6; 11 nucleotides line up with TRBD1. With 4 bases clipped from V and 9 bases from J, the junction kept 5 bases outside the gene matches. In germline, CDR1 is MNHEY, CDR2 SVGAGI. The CDR3 is 15 residues long. This chain's CDR3 is CASSFGTGGSSPLHF. The CDR3 DNA is TGTGCCAGCAGTTTCGGGACAGGGGGGAGTTCACCCCTCCACTTT.

This clonotype was picked up a small number of times. This chain links TRBV25-1 with TRBJ2-1; 14 bases map to TRBD2. The CDR3 contains 18 residues. V was pared by 6 bases and J by 3 bases, with 10 bases of the junction left unmatched. Per germline, CDR1 MGHDK and CDR2 SYGVNS. For the CDR3, the DNA is TGTGCCAGCAGCCCCAAGCGGACTAGCGGGAGGTTCTACAATGAGCAGTTCTTC. It yields the protein CASSPKRTSGRFYNEQFF.